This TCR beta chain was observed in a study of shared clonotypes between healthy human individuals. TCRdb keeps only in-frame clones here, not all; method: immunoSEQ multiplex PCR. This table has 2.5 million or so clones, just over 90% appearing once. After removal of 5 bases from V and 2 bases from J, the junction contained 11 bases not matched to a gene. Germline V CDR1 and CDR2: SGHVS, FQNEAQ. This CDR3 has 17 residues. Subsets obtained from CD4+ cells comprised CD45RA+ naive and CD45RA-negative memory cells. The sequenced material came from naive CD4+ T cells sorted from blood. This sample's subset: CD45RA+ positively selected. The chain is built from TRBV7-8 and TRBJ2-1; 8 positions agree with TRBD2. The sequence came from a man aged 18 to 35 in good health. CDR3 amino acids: CASSPEAGGFTYNEQFF. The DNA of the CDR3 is TGTGCCAGCAGCCCTGAGGCGGGGGGCTTCACCTACAATGAGCAGTTCTTC.